These 2 T cell receptor beta chains were all obtained from the same sample, sequenced in a study of PD-1 blockade in classical Hodgkin lymphoma. Each of the patients experienced relapse following autologous stem cell transplantation, and their brentuximab vedotin exposure differed. TCRdb's copy holds only in-frame clones and misses some; the assay was immunoSEQ multiplex PCR. This sample has tens of thousands of clones, with approximately 94% found just once. Source: peripheral blood mononuclear cells (PBMCs), taken at baseline. Receptors were obtained from a human donor with classical Hodgkin lymphoma.

CDR3 DNA sequence: TGTGCCAGCAGCGCCGGGGCCCTGCAGTTCTTC. Translation: CASSAGALQFF. The chain carries TRBV2 and TRBJ2-1; D may be TRBD1 or TRBD2 (5 bases each). Germline V gene sequence: CDR1 SNHLY, CDR2 FYNNEI. V was cut by 6 bases and J by 12 bases, with 12 bases left in between. This CDR3 has 11 residues.

The chain couples TRBV25-1 to TRBJ2-3; 7 bases line up with TRBD1. Germline trimming cut 8 bases from V and 2 bases from J; bases unmatched to any gene: 7. The CDR3 has 14 residues. Germline V lookup: CDR1 MGHDK, CDR2 SYGVNS. The CDR3 region has the DNA TGTGCCAGCGTCGGGACAGAGTACACAGATACGCAGTATTTT. Translating it yields CASVGTEYTDTQYF.